One sample yielded the 30 T cell receptor beta chains listed below, sequenced in a study of blood T cells in healthy people across ages. Alongside a J-beta primer mix, a sample-barcoded 5' primer served in a second PCR lasting 7 to 11 cycles. From the 5' RACE reads, TCRdb called clonotypes with MiXCR, one entry per CDR3 protein. Seen here are about 680,000 distinct CDR3 sequences, approximately 49% observed once, and the top ten hold approximately 32%. The sample was blood. The receptors come from a woman aged 55-70 years in good health.

The chain combines TRBV5-6 with TRBJ1-1, with 9 positions matching TRBD1. The J segment lost 5 bases and the V segment lost 4 bases, leaving 6 bases of the junction unmatched. The CDR3 is made up of 14 amino acids. Germline V CDR1 and CDR2: SGHDT, YYEEEE. The CDR3 DNA is TGTGCCAGCAGCCCGGGACAGGGAATTACTGAAGCTTTCTTT. Its protein product is CASSPGQGITEAFF. The variable domain in full, with the rest retrieved from reference TRBV5-6 and TRBJ1-1, is DAGVTQSPTHLIKTRGQQVTLRCSPKSGHDTVSWYQQALGQGPQFIFQYYEEEERQRGNFPDRFSGHQFPNYSSELNVNALLLGDSALYLCASSPGQGITEAFFGQGTRLTVV.

The chain has TRBV5-6 and TRBJ2-1; D is possibly TRBD1 (5 bases). Trimming took 0 bases from V and 13 from J, leaving 14 bases between them. This CDR3 region has 13 residues. The germline CDR1 and CDR2 sequences are SGHDT and YYEEEE. CDR3 in amino acids: CASSLEGSETQFF. DNA of the CDR3: TGTGCCAGCAGCTTGGAGGGGTCAGAGACCCAGTTCTTC.

The chain combines TRBV5-5 with TRBJ1-4; D possibly corresponds to TRBD1 (5 bases). CDR1 and CDR2 from the germline V gene are SGHKS and YYEKEE (reference sequence). The CDR3 contains 15 residues. Trimming cost V 0 bases and J 2 bases, with 8 bases left between them. DNA for the CDR3: TGTGCCAGCAGCTTGGCAGGGTTCACTAATGAAAAACTGTTTTTT. The encoded protein is CASSLAGFTNEKLFF. Supplemented by reference TRBV5-5 and TRBJ1-4, the full variable domain reads DAGVTQSPTHLIKTRGQQVTLRCSPISGHKSVSWYQQVLGQGPQFIFQYYEKEERGRGNFPDRFSARQFPNYSSELNVNALLLGDSALYLCASSLAGFTNEKLFFGSGTQLSVL.

This clonotype was seen only a few times. The chain combines TRBV20-1 with TRBJ2-1; the D is unclear. The CDR3 loop spans 13 amino acids. CDR1 and CDR2 (germline): DFQATT, SNEGSKA (reference sequence). This CDR3 reads CSLTGISYNEQFF. The CDR3 DNA is TGCAGCCTAACTGGTATTTCCTACAATGAGCAGTTCTTC.

The V and J genes are TRBV9 and TRBJ2-1, with D perhaps TRBD1 (7 bases). This CDR3 has 16 residues. V was shortened by 0 bases and J by 3 bases, with 13 bases between the two germline ends. CDR1 and CDR2 (germline): SGDLS, YYNGEE. In DNA form, the CDR3 reads TGTGCCAGCAGCGTAGCAGGGGGGCAGATCTACAATGAGCAGTTCTTC. Translated, it gives CASSVAGGQIYNEQFF.

About this clonotype: Mismatch with germline at one junction end may stem from a read error. The chain is built from TRBV7-2 and TRBJ2-7; 8 bases fit TRBD1. Germline loops: CDR1 SGHTA, CDR2 FQGNSA. This CDR3 comprises 16 residues. The CDR3 DNA is TGTGCCAGCAGCCACACCCGGACAGGGCGCTCCTACGGGCAGTACTTC. It specifies CASSHTRTGRSYGQYF.

In its sample, this clonotype was seen many times. This chain joins TRBV4-3 and TRBJ2-3; 14 bases are a match to TRBD2. Per the germline V gene, CDR1 is LGHNA and CDR2 is YSLEER. V shed 0 bases, J shed 5 bases, and the junction held 7 bases outside the gene matches. CDR3 length: 18 residues. The CDR3 DNA follows: TGCGCCAGCAGCCAAGATGGACTAGCGGGAGGTTTCGAAGATACGCAGTATTTT. Protein: CASSQDGLAGGFEDTQYF.

The chain has TRBV24-1 and TRBJ2-3; 10 nucleotides line up with TRBD2. V dropped 3 bases and J dropped 0; count of bases not matched to a gene: 8. This CDR3 has 18 amino acids. CDR1 and CDR2 (germline): KGHDR, SFDVKD. For the CDR3, the DNA is TGTGCCACCAGTGATAGGGGACTAGCGCCGGGTAGCACAGATACGCAGTATTTT. Translation gives CATSDRGLAPGSTDTQYF.

The chain has TRBV13 and TRBJ2-4; TRBD2 matches at 11 bases. Germline CDR1 is PRHDT and CDR2 is FYEKMQ (reference sequence). V shed 4 bases, J shed 3 bases, and the junction held 11 bases outside the gene matches. The CDR3 extends over 18 amino acids. CDR3 bases: TGTGCCAGCAGCTCAAGCACTAGCGGGAGCGCTGGCAAAAACATTCAGTACTTC. It translates to CASSSSTSGSAGKNIQYF.

This chain connects TRBV6-5 to TRBJ2-1; a possible D gene is TRBD1 (5 bases). This CDR3 is 14 amino acids long. CDR1 and CDR2 from the germline V gene are MNHEY and SVGAGI. Trimming shortened V by 4 bases and J by 3 bases, and 10 bases separated the two germline ends. The CDR3 DNA reads TGTGCCAGCAGTTCCGACAGTATCTACAATGAGCAGTTCTTC. It yields the protein CASSSDSIYNEQFF.

In its sample, this clonotype was seen a few times. In DNA, the CDR3 is TGCGCCAGCAGCTTGCAGGCAGGGGGCCCCTACGAGCAGTACTTC. Protein: CASSLQAGGPYEQYF. This chain links TRBV5-1 with TRBJ2-7; 8 positions agree with TRBD1. Trimming at V came to 1 base and at J to 2 bases, leaving 5 bases not matched to a gene. The CDR3 consists of 15 residues. CDR1 is SGHRS, CDR2 YFSETQ, per germline. Full variable domain (missing parts from reference TRBV5-1 and TRBJ2-7): KAGVTQTPRYLIKTRGQQVTLSCSPISGHRSVSWYQQTPGQGLQFLFEYFSETQRNKGNFPGRFSGRQFSNSRSEMNVSTLELGDSALYLCASSLQAGGPYEQYFGPGTRLTVT.

The V call is TRBV20-1, the J call TRBJ2-3; no clear D. The CDR3 is 15 residues long. The V and J ends lost 6 bases and 5 bases respectively, with 21 bases between them. The germline gives CDR1 DFQATT, CDR2 SNEGSKA (reference sequence). In DNA form, the CDR3 reads TGCAGTGCCGTGGAACCTCAAAGGAAAGTAGATACGCAGTATTTT. Translated, it gives CSAVEPQRKVDTQYF.

This chain links TRBV20-1 with TRBJ2-7; D is unclear. The germline gives CDR1 DFQATT, CDR2 SNEGSKA (reference sequence). CDR3 length: 14 residues. V dropped 1 base and J dropped 3 bases, with 13 bases sitting between them. CDR3 amino acids: CSARGAAYGYEQYF. As DNA, the CDR3 is TGCAGTGCTAGAGGGGCAGCTTACGGCTACGAGCAGTACTTC.

This clonotype was seen a few times. This chain connects TRBV10-3 to TRBJ1-4; D might be TRBD1 (5 bases). Trimming left V 2 bases short and J 3 bases short, with 19 bases between. CDR3 length: 18 amino acids. CDR1 and CDR2 (germline): ENHRY, SYGVKD. CDR3 residues: CAISETRGSGSANEKLFF. CDR3 sequence (DNA): TGTGCCATCAGTGAGACGCGGGGCAGTGGGTCGGCTAATGAAAAACTGTTTTTT.

This clonotype has just a few counts. The V and J genes are TRBV20-1 and TRBJ2-1; 13 positions match TRBD2. Per germline, CDR1 DFQATT and CDR2 SNEGSKA (reference sequence). This CDR3 comprises 19 residues. V trimming: 4 bases; J trimming: 4 bases; junction bases outside the gene matches: 16. In DNA, the CDR3 is TGCAGTGCTATAATTTGGGGGACTAGCGGGACCAGGTCGTACAATGAGCAGTTCTTC. This translates into CSAIIWGTSGTRSYNEQFF.

The CDR3, as DNA: TGCGCCAGCAGCCAAACCGGGACAGGGCCTGGAAACACCATATATTTT. Translation gives CASSQTGTGPGNTIYF. This chain connects TRBV4-3 to TRBJ1-3; 9 bases fit TRBD1. After removal of 2 bases from V and 2 bases from J, the junction contained 4 bases not matched to a gene. Germline CDR1 and CDR2: LGHNA and YSLEER. This CDR3 spans 16 amino acids.

V gene TRBV29-1 combines with J gene TRBJ1-2; 8 nucleotides align to TRBD1. V dropped 1 base and J dropped 10; count of bases not matched to a gene: 8. This CDR3 region has 13 residues. The germline V gene has CDR1 SQVTM and CDR2 ANQGSEA. The CDR3 DNA is TGCAGCGTTGAAGGGCAGGACAGGGAGGACTACACCTTC. This encodes CSVEGQDREDYTF.

This clonotype was seen more than once but under ten times. V is TRBV24-1 and J is TRBJ1-1; TRBD1 agrees at 7 bases. Germline-derived CDR1 and CDR2 are KGHDR and SFDVKD. This CDR3 is built from 15 residues. V was pared by 2 bases and J by 8 bases, with 10 bases of the junction left unmatched. CDR3 sequence: CATSDSTRGQLEAFF. In DNA form, the CDR3 reads TGTGCCACCAGTGATTCCACTAGGGGACAGCTGGAAGCTTTCTTT.

The chain has TRBV7-6 and TRBJ2-2; D unclear. The V gene lost 10 bases and the J gene lost 2 bases, with 23 bases spanning the gap. The CDR3 spans 17 residues. Looked up from germline, CDR1 is SGHVS and CDR2 is FNYEAQ. The CDR3 DNA reads as TGTGCCACCAGTCTCATCCCCCGTACAGTAAACACCGGGGAGCTGTTTTTT. Translation: CATSLIPRTVNTGELFF.

This clonotype was recorded many times. The chain recombines TRBV3-1 with TRBJ2-7; 7 bases align to TRBD1. The V segment lost 2 bases and the J segment 3 bases; nucleotides outside the gene matches: 10. Germline V CDR1 and CDR2: LGHDT, YNNKEL (reference sequence). The CDR3 totals 16 residues. CDR3 residues: CASSQQRTGPHYEQYF. The DNA of the CDR3 is TGTGCCAGCAGCCAACAACGGACAGGCCCCCACTACGAGCAGTACTTC.

This clonotype was found a few times. The rearrangement uses TRBV20-1 and TRBJ1-6, with D possibly TRBD1 on 5 matching bases. The CDR3 is 11 residues long. Trimming took 3 bases from V and 8 from J, leaving 5 bases between them. Germline V gene data show CDR1 as DFQATT and CDR2 as SNEGSKA (reference sequence). In nucleotides, the CDR3 is TGCAGTGCTAGGGGGGATTCACCCCTCCACTTT. This sequence encodes CSARGDSPLHF.

The table lists this clonotype with a few counts. In DNA form, the CDR3 reads TGCGCCAGCAGCTTGGACAGGGTCGGCTATGGCTACACCTTC. Amino acid sequence: CASSLDRVGYGYTF. The gene calls are TRBV5-1 and TRBJ1-2; D is possibly TRBD1 (6 bases). Trimming left V 0 bases short and J 4 bases short, with 10 bases between. This CDR3 spans 14 amino acids. Germline V gives CDR1 SGHRS, CDR2 YFSETQ.

This clonotype was observed a handful of times. The rearrangement links TRBV5-1 to TRBJ2-3, with D perhaps matching TRBD2 (6 bases). The V gene's germline CDR1 is SGHRS and CDR2 YFSETQ. The CDR3 contains 16 residues. Trimming took off 2 bases at V and 0 bases at J, with 13 bases between the two ends. CDR3 sequence reads: CASSFGVAGSTDTQYF. The CDR3 DNA is TGCGCCAGCAGCTTCGGTGTGGCGGGGAGCACAGATACGCAGTATTTT.

J is TRBJ2-1 and V is TRBV28; the D is unclear. V lost 8 bases to trimming and J lost 8 bases, with 16 bases between them. This CDR3 contains 13 residues. Germline CDR1 is MDHEN and CDR2 is SYDVKM. CDR3 residues: CASASSLGYEQFF. In nucleotides, the CDR3 is TGTGCCAGCGCATCCTCCCTAGGTTATGAGCAGTTCTTC.

In its sample, this clonotype was seen a few times. The chain recombines TRBV6-1 with TRBJ2-4; 10 nucleotides agree with TRBD1. CDR1 and CDR2 from the germline V gene are MNHNS and SASEGT. Trimming removed 3 bases from V and 3 bases from J; junction bases left unmatched: 5. The CDR3 is 16 residues long. CDR3 DNA sequence: TGTGCCAGCAGTGAGGGACAGGGGCTTTTCAAAAACATTCAGTACTTC. Amino acids: CASSEGQGLFKNIQYF.

This rearrangement joins TRBV2 to TRBJ1-4, with D unclear. Between the trimmed V and J ends, which lost 7 bases and 0 bases, there was a span of 12 bases. The CDR3 spans 15 residues. Germline loops: CDR1 SNHLY, CDR2 FYNNEI. This CDR3 reads CASMAGGATNEKLFF. DNA for the CDR3: TGTGCCAGCATGGCAGGAGGTGCAACTAATGAAAAACTGTTTTTT.

The CDR3: CASGRGGASYEQYF. The CDR3 DNA is TGTGCCAGCGGACGGGGGGGAGCCTCCTACGAGCAGTACTTC. V is TRBV12-3 or TRBV12-4 and J is TRBJ2-5, with 8 bases fitting TRBD2. The end of the DNA is better explained by TRBJ2-7, so the J call may be wrong. The CDR3 is 14 amino acids.

The gene calls are TRBV2 and TRBJ2-4; D possibly matches TRBD1 or TRBD2 (6 bases each). The length of the CDR3 is 14 residues. The V end lost 4 bases, the J end lost 8 bases, and 15 bases lay between the germline ends. Looked up from germline, CDR1 is SNHLY and CDR2 is FYNNEI. For the CDR3, the DNA is TGTGCCAGCAGTGGGGGGGACACCCATTACATTCAGTACTTC. It is translated as CASSGGDTHYIQYF. The full variable domain, rest sourced from reference TRBV2 and TRBJ2-4, is EPEVTQTPSHQVTQMGQEVILRCVPISNHLYFYWYRQILGQKVEFLVSFYNNEISEKSEIFDDQFSVERPDGSNFTLKIRSTKLEDSAMYFCASSGGDTHYIQYFGAGTRLSVL.

The J gene is TRBJ1-4, the V gene TRBV5-1; a possible D gene is TRBD1 (6 bases). This CDR3 region has 15 residues. V was pared by 4 bases and J by 6 bases, with 16 bases between. Germline lookup yields CDR1 SGHRS and CDR2 YFSETQ. In DNA form, the CDR3 reads TGCGCCAGCAGCCCTCCGACAGGATCTTATGAAAAACTGTTTTTT. It encodes CASSPPTGSYEKLFF.

This clonotype was counted a few times. This chain connects TRBV27 to TRBJ2-1, with TRBD2 matching over 7 bases. CDR1 is MNHEY, CDR2 SMNVEV, per germline (reference sequence). CDR3 size: 14 residues. The ends lost 2 bases at V and 5 bases at J; junction bases unmatched: 3. This CDR3 reads CASSLRDYNNEQFF. Written as DNA, the CDR3 is TGTGCCAGCAGTTTACGGGACTATAACAATGAGCAGTTCTTC.